A single T cell receptor (beta chain) is shown here with its context. This specimen belongs to a study of monozygotic twins with inflammatory bowel disease. TCRdb reanalyzed the 5' RACE reads and collapses them to one entry per CDR3 protein, without DNA. This table lists a few hundred thousand distinct CDR3 sequences. This CDR3 is 16 amino acids long. Germline CDR1 reads SGHTA; CDR2 reads FQGNSA. This chain links TRBV7-2 with TRBJ2-2; with no DNA, the TCRdb D assignment of TRBD1 cannot be verified. This clonotype was obtained from a human donor with ulcerative colitis or Crohn's disease, or a healthy co-twin of an affected twin (not recorded which). The sequencing sample was made of blood. CDR3 in amino acids: CASRIRGHSSTGELFF.